This paragraph reports one T cell receptor (beta chain). There is no known antigen for this receptor. No base quality information exists; no much larger clone differs at one position. Measured from the cysteine to the phenylalanine, the CDR3 is 15 residues long. The read is trimmed to its CDR3 DNA, 45 bases read in frame from base 1. Unmatched junction bases come to 4, with V trimmed by 3 bases and J by 3 bases. CDR1 and CDR2, looked up from the germline V gene, are MNHNS and SASEGT. The record originates from a study of cytomegalovirus exposure and HLA in healthy donors (dated by TCRdb to 2016 to 2017). With respect to the entire study: An earlier analysis of roughly 570 of the donors reported 276 Gb of sequence data and 117 million unique TCR beta sequences obtained from approximately 180 million T cells. Roughly 300 gigabases of sequencing data and around 80 million unique TCR sequences made up an early release that covered 640 HLA-typed donors. The genetic ancestry cluster associated with self-reported Caucasian donors included roughly 84% of the roughly 400 genotyped donors. The study was designed to test whether signatures of past pathogen exposure could be identified by cataloging public T cell receptors. The study used immunosequencing to profile the T cell repertoires of 666 subjects and linked those repertoires to cytomegalovirus serostatus. Besides the first cohort of 550 to 750 subjects, a separate validation cohort made up of roughly 130 different subjects was used. High-throughput TCR immunosequencing, statistical association of individual TCRs with disease status, and machine learning were combined to predict cytomegalovirus infection status. To study patterns of TCR occurrence, a later analysis re-analyzed previously published TCR beta repertoires from 600 to 750 donors and added high-resolution HLA genotyping. The later analysis used no new phenotypic data to find candidate immune exposures, relying instead on TCR beta sequences and their occurrence across donors. An earlier analysis of 587 of the donors used high-throughput TCR beta sequencing to judge whether each TCR beta V gene segment behaved as functional or pseudogenic. Donor age, sex, ethnicity and CMV serostatus were collected together with the repertoire data. In a later genetic analysis, genome-wide SNP genotypes for about 55% of the 666 donors were used, and that subset was treated as a discovery cohort. All discovery cohort repertoires had been generated using a single sequencing platform. HLA typing included class I and class II loci at four-digit resolution. The number of donors typed differed by locus, with roughly 629-640 for A, B, C, DRB1 and DQB1, 522 for DQA1, 600 to 610 for DPA1, and some 450 for DPB1. Because of strong linkage in the cohort, 4 to 6 DR-DQ haplotypes were treated as single units for association and clustering. Among 350 to 400 genotyped donors of the cohort, an average of around 240,000 unique TCR beta nucleotide sequences were sequenced per donor, 15% to 20% of them non-productive.

What the study reported, not specific to this receptor: CMV serostatus was the only immune exposure information available for the cohort. A later analysis found that most CMV-associated TCR beta chains appeared HLA-restricted, with HLA associations seemingly driven largely by CMV exposure. A further reported finding was that TCR beta sequences accurately predicted the HLA-A and HLA-B alleles for most subjects in the first cohort. In an earlier analysis of around 600 of the donors, most TCR beta V segments were observed in productive rearrangements about 87% or about 30% of the time, broadly matching IMGT annotations. In a later analysis, HLA-associated TCR beta chains were found to be more clonally expanded and to have lower generation probabilities than equally common non-associated chains. In a later analysis, around 15,000 TCR beta sequences were associated with specific HLA alleles at a false discovery rate of 0.05. The classifier was reported to diagnose cytomegalovirus status with high specificity and sensitivity in both the original and validation cohorts. Linkage disequilibrium might explain the correlated functional status among segregating V segments, but an unknown experimental factor could not be excluded. The study listed 150 to 200 TCR beta chains as associated with cytomegalovirus. Because HLA typing was unavailable for some donors at each locus, only the typed subset was used in association tests. When HLA alleles, especially DR and DQ, strongly co-occurred, attributing TCR associations to individual alleles was difficult. The sequencing pipeline was judged likely to have produced a cluster of highly shared sequence variants as a technical artifact. Some IMGT-functional V segments, including TRBV6-2 and TRBV6-3, could not be distinguished by the 87-base-pair reads and were therefore excluded. Because counts were too low, about 17 rarely observed V segments, including chromosome 9 orphons, were excluded from the earlier analysis of 587 of the donors. An association between a missense DCLRE1C variant and V-gene and J-gene trimming of TCR beta chains was found in a later genetic analysis and replicated in an independent cohort. Only TCR beta chains were sequenced in this cohort, and the absence of alpha or paired-chain data limited detectable features. Presence/absence analyses assumed roughly uniform sequencing depth across donors, an assumption that may not hold. Most TCR sequences were observed very rarely across donors, whereas some public TCRs were present in many individuals. In vitro tests confirmed that a few of the cytomegalovirus-associated TCR beta chains recognize cytomegalovirus antigens. In a later analysis, TCR association rates were found to vary across HLA loci, with the most associated TCRs seen for DRB1 alleles and the fewest for HLA-C alleles. It was suggested by the authors that the approach could potentially be generalized to other disease states and immunological phenotypes. In a later analysis, several top co-occurrence clusters were reported to appear linked to parvovirus B19, influenza, CMV and Epstein-Barr virus. In a later genetic analysis, fewer N-insertions in productive TCRs were reported among donors in an Asian-associated ancestry cluster than the approximately 710-donor mean.

Library preparation was by the immunoSEQ multiplex PCR assay. The multiplex PCR relied on a mix of 60 forward primers for TCR Vbeta segments and 13 reverse primers for TCR Jbeta segments. The CDR3 region of rearranged TCR beta genes was amplified from genomic DNA with a multiplex PCR assay. The amplified TCR beta libraries were sequenced on the Illumina HiSeq System as 87-base-pair reads. Per the original workflow: In a later analysis, some 80 million unique TCR beta chains were counted across the 500 to 700 repertoires, and around 10 million of these chains were shared by at least two donors. A nearest-neighbor algorithm error-corrected the raw reads and collapsed the reads into unique sequences, merging closely related sequences to remove PCR and sequencing errors. Alignment of CDR3 sequences to IMGT reference sequences was used to assign V, D and J gene segments. For a sequence to be retained, a match of at least six nucleotides was required to both a V gene segment and a J gene segment. A rearrangement counted as productive if the CDR3 had no stop codons and remained in frame with V and J, and every other rearrangement counted as non-productive. CDR3 was defined by IMGT convention, running from the second conserved V-encoded cysteine to the conserved J-encoded phenylalanine. Sequences without an unambiguous match to a single V gene segment were excluded from the earlier analysis of several hundred of the donors. An earlier analysis of a few hundred of the donors called V segments functional above 56.7% productive rearrangements and segregating when the between-donor standard deviation exceeded 5%. A statistical classification framework was developed to diagnose cytomegalovirus status using the catalog of TCR beta chain sequences. V and J gene assignment, in a later analysis, came from comparing TCR nucleotide sequences with IMGT/GENE-DB human TR gene sequences. Using the TCRdist pipeline, a later analysis assigned CDR3 sequences along with most-parsimonious VDJ recombination scenarios. A later analysis defined each TCR beta chain by its CDR3 amino acid sequence plus V-gene family, and excluded reads lacking a unique V-gene family. To address suspected cross-contamination and a sequencing artifact, a later analysis removed a few hundred highly shared, low-generation-probability nucleotide sequences. A later analysis calculated a clonal expansion index for each public chain from normalized within-repertoire ranks of inferred template counts. Generation probabilities in a later analysis came from a VDJ recombination model fitted to out-of-frame rearrangements, and those results were checked against IGoR. In a later analysis, hypergeometric tests were used to score TCR-TCR, TCR-HLA and TCR-CMV co-occurrence, with a repertoire-size bias correction applied to TCR pairs. A later analysis estimated false discovery rates by permuting HLA or CMV assignments 20 times. In a later analysis, co-occurring TCRs were grouped with DBSCAN, and TCRdist sequence similarity was added when clustering was performed within HLA-allele-positive subsets. Repertoires with fewer than 30,000 or more than 120,000 public chains were left out of co-occurrence clustering, as were four to six repertoires with anomalous nucleotide sharing. Held by TCRdb, this immuneACCESS table contains in-frame sequences only and omits some clones. Under half of the omission traces to an unresolved V gene where checked; the cause of the rest is unknown. D and trimming come from the DNA, and the V and J calls and clone size come from that table. The sample profile shows around 130,000 clones; roughly 80% of them were found once. The ten most abundant clones make up roughly 1.2% of the sample.

In total, more than 500 healthy bone marrow donors made up the cohort. At the time of sampling, all cohort members were nominally healthy, though unrecorded immune exposures were likely present. The donor was CMV seronegative and belonged to the group of around 350 seronegative cohort members. Every donor gave a peripheral blood sample, and the peripheral blood mononuclear cells from that sample were used for TCR beta sequencing. The Qiagen DNeasy Blood Extraction Kit was used to extract genomic DNA from the blood cell samples. Material for sequencing was PBMCs. Recombination joined TRBV6-1 with TRBJ2-3; 9 bases in the middle match TRBD2. The clonotype originates from a man aged 50-60 years in good health and CMV-seronegative. CDR3 protein: CASSEEREVTDTQYF. The nucleotides read TGTGCCAGCAGTGAGGAGCGGGAGGTGACAGATACGCAGTATTTT.